This T cell receptor beta chain comes out of a study of CD8 T cells in ankylosing spondylitis. Broader study findings: Reportedly, matched ankylosing spondylitis synovial fluid was significantly enriched for disease-linked clones. The disease-linked clones had a CD8+ phenotype and low blood frequencies. Ankylosing spondylitis blood appeared to be characterized by a TCR beta motif of 7 to 9 highly homologous variants.

Germline V gene sequence: CDR1 MNHNS, CDR2 SASEGT. The CDR3 contains 14 residues. V shed 5 bases and J shed 6 bases, with 15 bases lying between them. One entry per CDR3 protein results from TCRdb running MiXCR on the 5' RACE reads. Of some 290,000 distinct CDR3 sequences in the sample, 20% were seen once. This clonotype was picked up a small number of times. As yet, its antigen is unknown. The receptor comes from a male donor with ankylosing spondylitis or in good health (not recorded which). The sample consisted of blood, either unsorted or a sorted T cell fraction (not recorded which). V gene TRBV6-1 combines with J gene TRBJ2-3; possible D gene TRBD2, 6 bases. This CDR3 is CASSSIHGGDTQYF. DNA of the CDR3: TGTGCCAGCAGTAGCATACACGGAGGGGATACGCAGTATTTT.